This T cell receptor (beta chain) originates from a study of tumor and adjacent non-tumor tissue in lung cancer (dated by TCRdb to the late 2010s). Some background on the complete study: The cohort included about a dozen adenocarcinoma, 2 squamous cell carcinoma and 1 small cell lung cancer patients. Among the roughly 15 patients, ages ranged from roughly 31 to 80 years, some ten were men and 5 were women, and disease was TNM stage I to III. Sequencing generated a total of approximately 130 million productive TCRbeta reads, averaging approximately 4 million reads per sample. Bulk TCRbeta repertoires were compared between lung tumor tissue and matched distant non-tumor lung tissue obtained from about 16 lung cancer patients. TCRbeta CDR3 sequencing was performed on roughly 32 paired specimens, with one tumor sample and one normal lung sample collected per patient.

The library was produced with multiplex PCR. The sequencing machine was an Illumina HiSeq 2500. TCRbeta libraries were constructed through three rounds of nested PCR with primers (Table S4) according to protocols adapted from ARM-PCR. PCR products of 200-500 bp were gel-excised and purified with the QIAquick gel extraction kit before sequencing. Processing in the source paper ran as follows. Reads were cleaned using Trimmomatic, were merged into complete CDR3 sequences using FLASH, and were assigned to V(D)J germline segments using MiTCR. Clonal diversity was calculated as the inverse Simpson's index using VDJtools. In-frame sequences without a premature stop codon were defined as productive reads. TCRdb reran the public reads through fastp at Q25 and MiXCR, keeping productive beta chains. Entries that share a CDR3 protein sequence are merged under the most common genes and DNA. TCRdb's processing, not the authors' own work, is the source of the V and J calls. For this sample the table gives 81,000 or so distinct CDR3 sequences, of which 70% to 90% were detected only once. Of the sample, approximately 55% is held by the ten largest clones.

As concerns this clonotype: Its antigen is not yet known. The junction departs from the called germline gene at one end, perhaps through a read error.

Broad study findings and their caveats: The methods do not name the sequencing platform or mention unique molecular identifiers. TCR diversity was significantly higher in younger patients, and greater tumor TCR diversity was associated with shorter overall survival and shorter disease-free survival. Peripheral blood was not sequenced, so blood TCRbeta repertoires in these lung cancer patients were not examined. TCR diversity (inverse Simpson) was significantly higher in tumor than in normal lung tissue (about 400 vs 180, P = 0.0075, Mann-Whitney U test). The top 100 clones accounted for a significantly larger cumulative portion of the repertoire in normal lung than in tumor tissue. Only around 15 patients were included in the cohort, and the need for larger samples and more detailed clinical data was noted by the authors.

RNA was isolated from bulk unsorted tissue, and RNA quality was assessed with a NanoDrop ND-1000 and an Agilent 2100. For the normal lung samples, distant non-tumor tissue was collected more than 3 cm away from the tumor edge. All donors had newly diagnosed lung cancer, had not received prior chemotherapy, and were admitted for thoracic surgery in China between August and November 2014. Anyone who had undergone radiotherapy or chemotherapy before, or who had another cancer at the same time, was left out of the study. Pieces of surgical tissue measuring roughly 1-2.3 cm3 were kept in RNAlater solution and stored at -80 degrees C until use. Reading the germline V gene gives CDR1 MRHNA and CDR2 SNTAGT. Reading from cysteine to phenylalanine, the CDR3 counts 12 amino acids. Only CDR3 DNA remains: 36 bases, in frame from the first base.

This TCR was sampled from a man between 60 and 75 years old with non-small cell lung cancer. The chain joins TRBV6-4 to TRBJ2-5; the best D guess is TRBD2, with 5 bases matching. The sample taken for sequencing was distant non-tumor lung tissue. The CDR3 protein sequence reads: CARLALKETQHF. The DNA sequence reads TGTGCCAGGTTAGCGTTGAAAGAGACCCAGCACTTC.